This entry concerns a single T cell receptor beta chain. V was pared by 3 bases and J by 8 bases, with 10 bases of the junction left unmatched. This CDR3 spans 16 amino acids. Germline V lookup: CDR1 MNHNS, CDR2 SASEGT. This specimen belongs to a study of shared clonotypes between healthy human individuals. Study background: Used for every donor were three CD4 naive, three CD4 memory, two CD8 naive and one CD8 memory plate.

Assay used: immunoSEQ multiplex PCR; TCRdb lists only in-frame clones, some missing. The repertoire holds millions of clones, approximately 95% seen once, with 0.1% to 0.15% in the top ten. The J gene is TRBJ1-4, the V gene TRBV6-1; 9 bases map to TRBD1. Sequenced sample: naive CD4+ T cells sorted from blood. Subset here: CD45RA+ positively selected. The TCR originated in a man aged 18 to 30 in good health. The CDR3 coding sequence is TGTGCCAGCAGTGACTACGGGACAGGGATCTTCGAAAAACTGTTTTTT. This encodes CASSDYGTGIFEKLFF.